These T cell receptor beta chains were read from a single sample in a study of blood T cells in healthy people across ages. TCRdb analysed the 5' RACE reads with MiXCR anew, one entry per CDR3 protein. This table holds 1.2 million to 1.5 million distinct CDR3 sequences, approximately 59% found once. Source material: blood. Receptors originate from a man younger than 30 in good health. Both conserved end residues are part of each CDR3.

j_call: TRBJ2-5; v_call: TRBV29-1; cdr3_aa: CSVDVGTIQETQYF
j_call: TRBJ1-6; v_call: TRBV11-2; cdr3_aa: CASSLSIGGRNSPLHF
j_call: TRBJ2-3; v_call: TRBV25-1; cdr3_aa: CASSPSWGTGLTDTQYF
j_call: TRBJ1-1; v_call: TRBV12-3/TRBV12-4; cdr3_aa: CASSLGDQGARGNTEAFF
j_call: TRBJ2-1; v_call: TRBV6-5; cdr3_aa: CASSPHPDGEQFF
j_call: TRBJ2-1; v_call: TRBV11-3; cdr3_aa: CASSQLLIYNEQFF
j_call: TRBJ2-7; v_call: TRBV4-1; cdr3_aa: CASSQLAGGEQYF
j_call: TRBJ1-5; v_call: TRBV4-1; cdr3_aa: CASSQGLAGPNQPQHF
j_call: TRBJ2-7; v_call: TRBV7-2; cdr3_aa: CASSPSGTGAHEQYF
j_call: NA; v_call: TRBV6-4; cdr3_aa: CASSEAGVTYNEQYF
j_call: TRBJ2-1; v_call: TRBV19; cdr3_aa: CASSNLGRNEQFF
j_call: NA; v_call: TRBV7-9; cdr3_aa: CASSPRILSREQYF
j_call: TRBJ2-2; v_call: TRBV15; cdr3_aa: CATSRSKGVSGELFF
j_call: TRBJ1-6; v_call: TRBV4-3; cdr3_aa: CASSQEGGSYNSPLHF
j_call: TRBJ2-7; v_call: TRBV20-1; cdr3_aa: CSASYGLLYEQYF
j_call: TRBJ2-2; v_call: TRBV5-1; cdr3_aa: CASSPFAGGPTGELFF
j_call: TRBJ1-6; v_call: TRBV7-9; cdr3_aa: CASSIQAADNSPLHF
j_call: TRBJ2-1; v_call: TRBV5-1; cdr3_aa: CASSLDRLYSYNEQFF